This T cell receptor (beta chain) was identified in a study of spatial heterogeneity in lung cancer. The study's findings and limits: Ubiquitous expanded tumor TCRs showed up in blood more at resection than follow-up.

This clonotype is labeled as medium-sized. Its antigen is undetermined. With 3 bases removed from V and 6 bases from J, the gap between germline ends came to 8 bases. The CDR3 extends over 12 amino acids. Per germline, CDR1 MDHEN and CDR2 SYDVKM. Carried by each TCR cDNA molecule was a unique molecular identifier. One entry per CDR3 protein, called by TCRdb with MiXCR from the 5' RACE reads. The sample contains approximately 43,000 distinct CDR3 sequences, over 9.5% of which appear only once. Described time point: blood at routine non-recurrence follow-up after resection. The sequence was obtained from a female donor with early-stage non-small cell lung cancer. The chain has TRBV28 and TRBJ1-2; D is unresolved. This specimen was PBMCs, taken at follow-up. In nucleotides, the CDR3 is TGTGCCAGCAGTTTCGGAGTAGATGGCTACACCTTC. Amino acids: CASSFGVDGYTF.